Sequencing of this T cell receptor beta chain was carried out in a study of PD-L1 blockade in urothelial cancer. This clone was picked up a small number of times. The repertoire was sequenced with immunoSEQ multiplex PCR; TCRdb's copy has only in-frame clones and lacks some. The sample contains 40,000 or so clones, almost 85% of which appear only once. Time point specified: peripheral blood 6 weeks after treatment start. Trimming at V came to 2 bases and at J to 5 bases, leaving 13 bases not matched to a gene. This CDR3 has 18 residues. Germline CDR1 reads KGHSH; CDR2 reads LQKENI. The sequences come from PBMCs, collected around atezolizumab (anti-PD-L1) treatment. The rearrangement links TRBV18 to TRBJ2-2; 8 bases align to TRBD2. The TCR originated in a man aged 55 to 70 with urothelial cancer. The CDR3 spells CASSPVDSGTTGTGELFF. The CDR3 bases are TGTGCCAGCTCACCAGTCGATAGCGGGACGACCGGAACCGGGGAGCTGTTTTTT. Together with reference TRBV18 and TRBJ2-2, the CDR3 gives the full variable domain: NAGVMQNPRHLVRRRGQEARLRCSPMKGHSHVYWYRQLPEEGLKFMVYLQKENIIDESGMPKERFSAEFPKEGPSILRIQQVVRGDSAAYFCASSPVDSGTTGTGELFFGEGSRLTVL.